The rows below give T cell receptor beta chains drawn from one sample of a study of vaccination effects on CD4 cells after COVID-19. These receptors' targets are unknown. Some clones are missing from TCRdb's copy, which holds only in-frame ones; the method was immunoSEQ multiplex PCR. The repertoire holds about 26,000 clones, with about 80% as singletons. This specimen was CD4+ T cells from PBMCs cultured with SARS-CoV-2 spike peptides, taken after COVID-19 vaccination. The receptors stem from a human donor who received a COVID-19 vaccine. Some clones in this sample may be carry-over from other donors' samples. The CDR3 runs from the conserved cysteine through the conserved F or W. D genes are given only for firm matches. Clone size appears in some rows only: once, few, many, or a class for an expanded clone.

CDR3: CASSPSSGGIETQYF; DNA: TGCGCCAGCAGCCCGAGTAGCGGGGGGATTGAGACCCAGTACTTC; V: TRBV5-1; D: TRBD2; size: NA; J: TRBJ2-5
CDR3: CASSYSQKGAYQPQHF; DNA: TGTGCCAGCAGTTACTCGCAGAAGGGGGCATACCAGCCCCAGCATTTT; V: TRBV6-6; D: TRBD1; size: NA; J: TRBJ1-5
CDR3: CASILATGDEQFF; DNA: TGTGCCAGCATCCTCGCCACAGGCGACGAGCAGTTCTTC; V: TRBV18; D: NA; size: NA; J: TRBJ2-1
CDR3: CASRNGRQGTGSPLHF; DNA: TGTGCCAGTAGAAACGGGAGGCAGGGGACAGGGTCACCCCTCCACTTT; V: TRBV19; D: TRBD1; size: few; J: TRBJ1-6
CDR3: CASSMANSPLHF; DNA: TGCGCCAGCAGCATGGCTAATTCACCCCTCCACTTT; V: TRBV10-2; D: NA; size: few; J: TRBJ1-6
CDR3: CASSQDNEIGESSYNEQFF; DNA: TGTGCCAGCAGCCAAGATAATGAAATAGGGGAGAGCTCCTACAATGAGCAGTTCTTC; V: TRBV4-2; D: NA; size: few; J: TRBJ2-1
CDR3: CASREGLNNEQFF; DNA: TGTGCCAGCAGGGAGGGACTAAACAATGAGCAGTTCTTC; V: TRBV12-3/TRBV12-4; D: TRBD2; size: NA; J: TRBJ2-1
CDR3: CASSFGGAGSGANVLTF; DNA: TGTGCCAGCAGTTTTGGGGGGGCAGGGTCTGGGGCCAACGTCCTGACTTTC; V: TRBV27; D: NA; size: NA; J: TRBJ2-6
CDR3: CASSSGTGLNTEAFF; DNA: TGCGCCAGCAGCTCAGGGACAGGGCTGAACACTGAAGCTTTCTTT; V: TRBV5-1; D: TRBD1; size: NA; J: TRBJ1-1
CDR3: CAWTAGQGNTGELFF; DNA: TGTGCCTGGACAGCGGGACAGGGGAACACCGGGGAGCTGTTTTTT; V: TRBV30; D: TRBD1; size: NA; J: TRBJ2-2
CDR3: CASSRDRGNIQYF; DNA: TGTGCCAGTAGTCGGGACAGGGGAAACATTCAGTACTTC; V: TRBV19; D: TRBD1; size: few; J: TRBJ2-4
CDR3: CSASTGDGYTF; DNA: TGCAGCGCCTCGACAGGGGATGGCTACACCTTC; V: TRBV29-1; D: TRBD1; size: NA; J: TRBJ1-2
CDR3: CATSASKQGGTEAFF; DNA: TGTGCCACCAGTGCCTCCAAACAGGGAGGCACTGAAGCTTTCTTT; V: TRBV24-1; D: NA; size: NA; J: TRBJ1-1
CDR3: CASSYARSSGGVQETQYF; DNA: TGTGCCAGCAGTTACGCCCGTTCTAGCGGGGGGGTCCAAGAGACCCAGTACTTC; V: TRBV6-2/TRBV6-3; D: TRBD2; size: NA; J: TRBJ2-5
CDR3: CASRMTGTGAEAFF; DNA: TGTGCCAGCAGAATGACAGGGACGGGGGCTGAAGCTTTCTTT; V: TRBV2; D: TRBD1; size: NA; J: TRBJ1-1
CDR3: CASSVDNTEAFF; DNA: TGTGCCAGCAGCGTGGACAACACTGAAGCTTTCTTT; V: TRBV9; D: NA; size: few; J: TRBJ1-1
CDR3: CASSQVGGPDYGYTF; DNA: TGTGCCAGCAGCCAAGTCGGGGGGCCCGACTATGGCTACACCTTC; V: TRBV3-1/TRBV3-2; D: NA; size: NA; J: TRBJ1-2
CDR3: CATLVRGTTEAFF; DNA: TGTGCCACCCTCGTCCGGGGGACCACTGAAGCTTTCTTT; V: TRBV27; D: NA; size: NA; J: TRBJ1-1
CDR3: CASSLFPGLEGTEAFF; DNA: TGTGCCAGCAGCTTGTTCCCGGGCCTGGAGGGCACTGAAGCTTTCTTT; V: TRBV5-6; D: NA; size: NA; J: TRBJ1-1
CDR3: CASSQERGSGANVLTF; DNA: TGCGCCAGCAGCCAAGAGAGGGGCTCTGGGGCCAACGTCCTGACTTTC; V: TRBV4-3; D: NA; size: NA; J: TRBJ2-6
CDR3: CASTALGGVGSPLHF; DNA: TGTGCCAGCACGGCCCTTGGGGGTGTAGGTTCACCCCTCCACTTT; V: TRBV3-1/TRBV3-2; D: NA; size: NA; J: TRBJ1-6
CDR3: CASSEGGSGNTIYF; DNA: TGTGCCAGCAGTGAAGGAGGGTCTGGAAACACCATATATTTT; V: TRBV6-1; D: NA; size: NA; J: TRBJ1-3
CDR3: CAWSVIRGTGELFF; DNA: TGTGCCTGGAGTGTAATACGGGGGACCGGGGAGCTGTTTTTT; V: TRBV30; D: NA; size: NA; J: TRBJ2-2
CDR3: CASSSQREGGGYTF; DNA: TGTGCCAGCAGCTCTCAAAGGGAGGGTGGTGGCTACACCTTC; V: TRBV11-2; D: NA; size: NA; J: TRBJ1-2
CDR3: CAWTPGTGYNSPLHF; DNA: TGTGCCTGGACCCCCGGGACAGGGTATAATTCACCCCTCCACTTT; V: TRBV30; D: TRBD1; size: NA; J: TRBJ1-6
CDR3: CASSRRGTSGSTDTQYF; DNA: TGTGCCAGCAGCCGCCGAGGGACTAGCGGTAGCACAGATACGCAGTATTTT; V: TRBV3-1/TRBV3-2; D: TRBD2; size: once; J: TRBJ2-3
CDR3: CASIGGAGGYTF; DNA: TGTGCCAGCATCGGGGGGGCGGGTGGCTACACCTTC; V: TRBV6-6; D: NA; size: NA; J: TRBJ1-2
CDR3: CASRLDSLNQPQHF; DNA: TGTGCCAGCAGACTCGACAGCCTCAATCAGCCCCAGCATTTT; V: TRBV2; D: NA; size: NA; J: TRBJ1-5
CDR3: CASSVQGASGYTF; DNA: TGTGCCAGCAGCGTACAGGGGGCGAGCGGCTACACCTTC; V: TRBV9; D: TRBD1; size: NA; J: TRBJ1-2
CDR3: CASSQDWLAGNTIYF; DNA: TGTGCCAGCAGCCAAGATTGGCTGGCCGGAAACACCATATATTTT; V: TRBV4-2; D: NA; size: NA; J: TRBJ1-3
CDR3: CASSPGTGGYNEQFF; DNA: TGCGCCAGCAGCCCCGGGACAGGGGGCTACAATGAGCAGTTCTTC; V: TRBV4-1; D: TRBD1; size: NA; J: TRBJ2-1
CDR3: CASRGTSSSPLHF; DNA: TGTGCCAGCAGAGGGACATCTTCCTCACCCCTCCACTTT; V: TRBV25-1; D: NA; size: NA; J: TRBJ1-6
CDR3: CASSPPLGNEQFF; DNA: TGCGCCAGCAGCCCGCCTTTGGGAAATGAGCAGTTCTTC; V: TRBV4-1; D: NA; size: NA; J: TRBJ2-1
CDR3: CASSPKPTGVQEAFF; DNA: TGTGCCAGCAGCCCAAAGCCTACAGGGGTTCAGGAAGCTTTCTTT; V: TRBV3-1/TRBV3-2; D: TRBD1; size: NA; J: TRBJ1-1
CDR3: CASRQLGEFGTQYF; DNA: TGTGCCAGCAGACAACTGGGGGAGTTTGGGACCCAGTACTTC; V: TRBV6-5; D: NA; size: NA; J: TRBJ2-5
CDR3: CAWSPTDTQYF; DNA: TGTGCCTGGAGTCCCACAGATACGCAGTATTTT; V: TRBV30; D: NA; size: NA; J: TRBJ2-3
CDR3: CASSNTGYNEQFF; DNA: TGTGCCAGCAGCAATACAGGGTACAATGAGCAGTTCTTC; V: TRBV6-5; D: NA; size: NA; J: TRBJ2-1
CDR3: CATCRAGNTEAFF; DNA: TGTGCCACCTGCAGGGCAGGGAACACTGAAGCTTTCTTT; V: TRBV6-5; D: NA; size: once; J: TRBJ1-1
CDR3: CATSDLPGWDTGELFF; DNA: TGTGCCACCAGTGATTTGCCGGGGTGGGACACCGGGGAGCTGTTTTTT; V: TRBV24-1; D: NA; size: few; J: TRBJ2-2
CDR3: CASTPTGGYLNEQFF; DNA: TGTGCCAGCACCCCGACCGGGGGATATCTCAATGAGCAGTTCTTC; V: TRBV6-5; D: NA; size: NA; J: TRBJ2-1
CDR3: CASSITGINTEAFF; DNA: TGTGCCAGTAGTATTACAGGGATCAACACTGAAGCTTTCTTT; V: TRBV19; D: NA; size: NA; J: TRBJ1-1
CDR3: CASSLPGISTFF; DNA: TGTGCCAGCAGTTTACCGGGCATCTCTACTTTCTTT; V: TRBV28; D: NA; size: NA; J: TRBJ1-1
CDR3: CASSWGTGGHQETQYF; DNA: TGCGCCAGCAGCTGGGGGACAGGGGGACACCAAGAGACCCAGTACTTC; V: TRBV5-1; D: TRBD1; size: NA; J: TRBJ2-5